The 27 T cell receptor beta chains below were found in one sample sequenced in a study of blood T cell repertoires in COVID-19. Data came from immunoSEQ multiplex PCR; TCRdb stores just in-frame clones and leaves some out. Here the sample spans approximately 340,000 clones, more than 85% being singletons. Sequencing used PBMCs or T cells enriched from blood (not recorded which). Receptor source: a woman aged 40 to 55 who had been exposed to COVID-19.

This chain connects TRBV6-5 to TRBJ1-4; weak D call: TRBD1 (6 bases). Deletions cut 8 bases from V and 7 bases from J, with 20 bases between. The germline CDR1 and CDR2 sequences are MNHEY and SVGAGI. CDR3 length: 15 residues. The CDR3 nucleotides are TGTGCCAGCCGCGGGGGGAGGGGGGCAGGTGAAAAACTGTTTTTT. This encodes CASRGGRGAGEKLFF.

Only one count was recorded for this clone. The gene calls are TRBV12-5 and TRBJ1-2; the match to TRBD1 covers 8 bases. CDR1 LGHNT and CDR2 FRNRAP come from the germline V gene. V lost 1 base to trimming and J lost 4 bases; unmatched junction nucleotides: 14. The CDR3 has 18 residues. DNA for the CDR3: TGTGCTAGTGGTTTGGACGGGACAGGCGGGGTCCCCCCCTATGGCTACACCTTC. It translates to CASGLDGTGGVPPYGYTF.

The gene calls are TRBV10-3 and TRBJ2-3, with TRBD1 as a possible D gene (5 bases). Trimming took off 8 bases at V and 0 bases at J, with 12 bases between the two ends. The CDR3 has 14 residues. CDR1 and CDR2 (germline): ENHRY, SYGVKD. CDR3 DNA sequence: TGTGCCATCGCGGCAGGGATGAGCACAGATACGCAGTATTTT. This encodes CAIAAGMSTDTQYF.

This clone was picked up a small number of times. The rearrangement links TRBV5-4 to TRBJ1-2; a weak D match, TRBD1 (6 bases). The CDR3 is 15 residues long. V lost 1 base and J lost 1, with 11 bases in between. From germline, CDR1 is SGHNT and CDR2 YYREEE (reference sequence). The CDR3 sequence: CASSLIQQGNYGYTF. Written as DNA, the CDR3 is TGTGCCAGCAGCTTGATCCAACAGGGTAACTATGGCTACACCTTC.

The rearrangement links TRBV19 to TRBJ2-2, with D maybe TRBD2 (5 bases). Germline CDR1 and CDR2: LNHDA and SQIVND (reference sequence). V shed 2 bases and J shed 5 bases, with 12 bases lying between them. This CDR3 is built from 15 residues. The CDR3 region is CASSITGRGTGELFF. The CDR3 DNA follows: TGTGCCAGTAGTATAACGGGGAGAGGTACCGGGGAGCTGTTTTTT.

V gene TRBV11-2 combines with J gene TRBJ2-5; D is unclear. This CDR3 has 12 amino acids. V gave up 2 bases and J gave up 5 bases, with 6 bases separating them. CDR1 is SGHAT and CDR2 is FQNNGV in the germline V gene. CDR3 protein: CASSLSPETQYF. In DNA, the CDR3 is TGTGCCAGCAGCTTAAGCCCGGAGACCCAGTACTTC. Supplemented by reference TRBV11-2 and TRBJ2-5, the full variable domain reads EAGVAQSPRYKIIEKRQSVAFWCNPISGHATLYWYQQILGQGPKLLIQFQNNGVVDDSQLPKDRFSAERLKGVDSTLKIQPAKLEDSAVYLCASSLSPETQYFGPGTRLLVL.

V gene TRBV19 combines with J gene TRBJ1-1; 7 bases align to TRBD1. The CDR3 is 15 residues long. V lost 5 bases to trimming and J lost 2 bases; unmatched junction nucleotides: 8. Germline V lookup: CDR1 LNHDA, CDR2 SQIVND (reference sequence). CDR3 region: CASSDRDRLNTEAFF. Here the CDR3 DNA reads TGTGCCAGTAGTGATCGGGACAGACTCAACACTGAAGCTTTCTTT.

The chain is built from TRBV5-5 and TRBJ1-2, with D unclear. CDR1 and CDR2 from the germline V gene are SGHKS and YYEKEE (reference sequence). With 1 base removed from V and 4 bases from J, the gap between germline ends came to 20 bases. The CDR3 loop spans 17 amino acids. The CDR3 protein is CASSLSPRLSPRYGYTF. The DNA for the CDR3 is TGTGCCAGCAGCTTGAGTCCGCGGCTTAGCCCTCGCTATGGCTACACCTTC.

The chain has TRBV15 and TRBJ2-3; 7 nucleotides align to TRBD2. V trimming: 8 bases; J trimming: 0 bases; junction bases outside the gene matches: 14. Germline lookup yields CDR1 LNHNV and CDR2 YYDKDF (reference sequence). CDR3 size: 17 residues. CDR3 region: CATYTSEAGVSTDTQYF. The CDR3, as DNA: TGTGCCACCTATACTTCGGAGGCGGGGGTTAGCACAGATACGCAGTATTTT.

The chain has TRBV14 and TRBJ1-6; 7 nucleotides align to TRBD1. V shed 1 base and J 10 bases; nucleotides not matched to a gene: 13. Germline assignment: CDR1 SGHDN and CDR2 FVKESK. This CDR3 region has 17 residues. In DNA, the CDR3 is TGTGCCAGCAGCCAAGGGCGACAGGGTGTCCAGTCGTCACCCCTCCACTTT. Translated: CASSQGRQGVQSSPLHF.

The CDR3 here is CASRRLDRGGHQPQHF. In DNA form, the CDR3 reads TGTGCCAGCAGGAGACTCGACAGGGGAGGACATCAGCCCCAGCATTTT. The rearrangement links TRBV27 to TRBJ1-5, with 8 bases aligning to TRBD1. The CDR3 consists of 16 residues. Germline CDR1 and CDR2: MNHEY and SMNVEV (reference sequence). The trim removed 6 bases at V and 5 bases at J, leaving 12 bases unmatched.

The CDR3: CASSLTNRGRGYTF. In DNA form, the CDR3 reads TGTGCCAGCAGCTTGACCAACAGGGGGAGAGGCTACACCTTC. The V gene is TRBV5-4, the J gene TRBJ1-2; 8 nucleotides line up with TRBD1. V shed 1 base, J shed 8 bases, and the junction held 7 bases outside the gene matches. CDR3 length: 14 amino acids. From germline, CDR1 is SGHNT and CDR2 YYREEE (reference sequence).

This clone occurred once. The gene calls are TRBV6-5 and TRBJ2-2; unclear D gene. Trimming stripped 2 bases from V and 1 base from J, with 2 bases between. CDR3 length: 13 amino acids. Germline CDR1 and CDR2: MNHEY and SVGAGI. This CDR3 is CASSYQNTGELFF. CDR3 bases: TGTGCCAGCAGTTACCAGAACACCGGGGAGCTGTTTTTT.

Remarks on this clone: The same CDR3 is also encoded by other DNA sequences in this sample. J is TRBJ1-1 and V is TRBV7-8, with no clear D. The V end lost 3 bases, the J end lost 4 bases, and 9 bases lay between the germline ends. Germline-derived CDR1 and CDR2 are SGHVS and FQNEAQ. The CDR3 is made up of 13 amino acids. The CDR3 here is CASSFNRGTEAFF. The DNA of the CDR3 is TGTGCCAGCAGCTTTAATCGAGGCACTGAAGCTTTCTTT. Filled out from reference TRBV7-8 and TRBJ1-1, the complete variable domain reads GAGVSQSPRYKVAKRGQDVALRCDPISGHVSLFWYQQALGQGPEFLTYFQNEAQLDKSGLPSDRFFAERPEGSVSTLKIQRTQQEDSAVYLCASSFNRGTEAFFGQGTRLTVV.

The rearrangement joins TRBV5-6 to TRBJ1-2; D unresolved. The CDR3 spans 13 residues. V was trimmed by 3 bases and J by 3 bases, leaving 9 bases between them. Germline V gene data show CDR1 as SGHDT and CDR2 as YYEEEE. CDR3: CASSSGRDYGYTF. The CDR3 DNA reads as TGTGCCAGCAGCTCCGGTCGAGACTATGGCTACACCTTC.

This chain joins TRBV30 and TRBJ1-6; no reliable D call. Germline CDR1 is GTSNPN and CDR2 is SVGIG (reference sequence). Trimming left V 1 base short and J 14 bases short, with 18 bases between. The CDR3 covers 14 residues. CDR3 region: CAWSGAGDGAALHF. CDR3 DNA sequence: TGTGCCTGGAGTGGCGCGGGCGATGGCGCGGCCCTCCACTTT. The complete variable domain, with remaining parts taken from reference TRBV30 and TRBJ1-6, reads SQTIHQWPATLVQPVGSPLSLECTVEGTSNPNLYWYRQAAGRGLQLLFYSVGIGQISSEVPQNLSASRPQDRQFILSSKKLLLSDSGFYLCAWSGAGDGAALHFGNGTRLTVT.

V and J are TRBV12-3 or TRBV12-4 and TRBJ1-2; D not resolved. There are 13 residues in the CDR3. V was trimmed by 4 bases and J by 7 bases, leaving 13 bases between them. The CDR3 here is CASSYSENRGYTF. The CDR3 DNA follows: TGTGCCAGCAGTTATTCGGAGAACCGTGGCTACACCTTC.

This chain joins TRBV5-6 and TRBJ2-3, with 9 bases that match TRBD2. The junction had 2 bases not matched to a gene; V was cut back by 0 bases and J by 3 bases. Looked up from germline, CDR1 is SGHDT and CDR2 is YYEEEE. The CDR3 has 15 amino acids. CDR3 nucleotides: TGTGCCAGCAGCTTGGGACTAGCGGCTACAGATACGCAGTATTTT. Protein product: CASSLGLAATDTQYF.

The genes are TRBV7-3 and TRBJ1-5; 8 bases match TRBD1. This CDR3 contains 16 residues. In germline, CDR1 is SGHTA, CDR2 FQGTGA. V shed 2 bases, J shed 3 bases, and the junction held 6 bases outside the gene matches. Written as DNA, the CDR3 is TGTGCCAGCAGCTTACCAGACAGGGGCATCAATCAGCCCCAGCATTTT. It is translated as CASSLPDRGINQPQHF.

The chain uses TRBV7-6 and TRBJ1-1; D ambiguous. CDR3 length: 13 residues. Looked up from germline, CDR1 is SGHVS and CDR2 is FNYEAQ. Trimming cost V 1 base and J 5 bases, with 8 bases left between them. The CDR3 nucleotides read TGTGCCAGCAGCTTAGGGGAGGCGACTGAAGCTTTCTTT. Its translation is CASSLGEATEAFF.

This sequence joins TRBV6-2 or TRBV6-3 and TRBJ2-2; D perhaps matches TRBD2 (5 bases). The V gene's germline CDR1 is MNHEY and CDR2 SVGEGT. Trimming shortened V by 2 bases and J by 3 bases, and 16 bases separated the two germline ends. This CDR3 spans 17 amino acids. Written as DNA, the CDR3 is TGTGCCAGCAGTTACGTGGCTAGCCGGGTCTACACCGGGGAGCTGTTTTTT. Translation: CASSYVASRVYTGELFF.

V and J are TRBV6-2 or TRBV6-3 and TRBJ1-2; the D is unclear. Germline lookup yields CDR1 MNHEY and CDR2 SVGEGT. CDR3 length: 12 amino acids. Trimming left V 1 base short and J 8 bases short, with 8 bases between. The DNA for the CDR3 is TGTGCCAGCAGTTACTTGGCTTCGGGCTACACCTTC. It is translated as CASSYLASGYTF.

This chain joins TRBV7-2 and TRBJ1-2; D not certain. CDR1 SGHTA and CDR2 FQGNSA come from the germline V gene. The CDR3 has 15 residues. The V end was cut by 4 bases, the J end by 3 bases, with 15 bases between. As DNA, the CDR3 is TGTGCCAGCAGCTCCCTCCGGGGAGGGCACTATGGCTACACCTTC. Amino acids: CASSSLRGGHYGYTF.

In DNA form, the CDR3 reads TGTGCCAGCAGTTCGACAGGGGACGGCTACACCTTC. Translated: CASSSTGDGYTF. J is TRBJ1-2 and V is TRBV12-3 or TRBV12-4, with TRBD1 matching over 8 bases. The CDR3 extends over 12 amino acids. V lost 4 bases to trimming and J lost 8 bases; unmatched junction nucleotides: 3.

The rearrangement links TRBV6-5 to TRBJ1-5; D uncertain. Germline CDR1 MNHEY, CDR2 SVGAGI. The CDR3 has 15 amino acids. Trimming took 6 bases from V and 6 from J, leaving 18 bases between them. CDR3 in amino acids: CASSPRGSGIQPQHF. The CDR3 DNA is TGTGCCAGCAGCCCGAGAGGGTCTGGGATTCAGCCCCAGCATTTT.

This clone appeared once. The V gene is TRBV11-2, the J gene TRBJ2-2; a weak D match, TRBD2 (5 bases). CDR3 length: 18 amino acids. V lost 1 base, J lost 0 bases, and 15 bases lay in between. Germline V gene data show CDR1 as SGHAT and CDR2 as FQNNGV. The chain's CDR3 is CASSLVRGSISNTGELFF. The DNA for the CDR3 is TGTGCCAGCAGCTTAGTCCGGGGAAGCATCTCGAACACCGGGGAGCTGTTTTTT.

This chain connects TRBV5-1 to TRBJ1-3, with D tentatively TRBD1 (5 bases). The CDR3 sequence is 13 residues long. V was shortened by 4 bases and J by 4 bases, with 9 bases between the two germline ends. CDR1 and CDR2 (germline): SGHRS, YFSETQ. CDR3: CASSPRQGNTIYF. The CDR3 DNA follows: TGCGCCAGCAGCCCTAGACAGGGAAACACCATATATTTT. The full variable domain, in which reference TRBV5-1 and TRBJ1-3 provide the parts outside the CDR3, is KAGVTQTPRYLIKTRGQQVTLSCSPISGHRSVSWYQQTPGQGLQFLFEYFSETQRNKGNFPGRFSGRQFSNSRSEMNVSTLELGDSALYLCASSPRQGNTIYFGEGSWLTVV.